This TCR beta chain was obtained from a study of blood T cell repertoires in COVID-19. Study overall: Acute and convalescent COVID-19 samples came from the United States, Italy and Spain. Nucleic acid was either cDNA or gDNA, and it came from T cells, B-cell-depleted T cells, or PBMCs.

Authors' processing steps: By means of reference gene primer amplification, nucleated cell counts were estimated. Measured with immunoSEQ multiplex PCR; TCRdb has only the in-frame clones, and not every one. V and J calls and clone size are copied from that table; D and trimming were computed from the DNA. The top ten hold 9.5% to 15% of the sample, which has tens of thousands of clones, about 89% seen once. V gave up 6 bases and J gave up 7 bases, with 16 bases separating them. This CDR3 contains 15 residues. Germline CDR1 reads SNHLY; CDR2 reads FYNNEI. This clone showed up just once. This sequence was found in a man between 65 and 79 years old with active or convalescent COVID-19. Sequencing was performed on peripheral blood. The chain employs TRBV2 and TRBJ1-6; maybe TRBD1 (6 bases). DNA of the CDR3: TGTGCCAGCAGACATGGGGACATCACGAATTCACCCCTCCACTTT. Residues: CASRHGDITNSPLHF.